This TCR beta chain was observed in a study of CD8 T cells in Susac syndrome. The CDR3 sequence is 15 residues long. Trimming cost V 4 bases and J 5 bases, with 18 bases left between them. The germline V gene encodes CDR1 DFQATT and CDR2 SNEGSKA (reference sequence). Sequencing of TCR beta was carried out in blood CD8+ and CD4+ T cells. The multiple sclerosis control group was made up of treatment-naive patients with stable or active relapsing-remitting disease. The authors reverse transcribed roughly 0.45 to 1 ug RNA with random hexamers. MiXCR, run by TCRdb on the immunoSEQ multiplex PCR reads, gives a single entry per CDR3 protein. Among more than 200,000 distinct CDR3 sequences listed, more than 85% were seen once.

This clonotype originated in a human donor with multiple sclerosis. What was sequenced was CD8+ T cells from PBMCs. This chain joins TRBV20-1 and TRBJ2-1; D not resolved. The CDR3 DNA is TGCAGTGCTACAGCTAGGTGGAACTGGCACAATGAGCAGTTCTTC. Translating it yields CSATARWNWHNEQFF.